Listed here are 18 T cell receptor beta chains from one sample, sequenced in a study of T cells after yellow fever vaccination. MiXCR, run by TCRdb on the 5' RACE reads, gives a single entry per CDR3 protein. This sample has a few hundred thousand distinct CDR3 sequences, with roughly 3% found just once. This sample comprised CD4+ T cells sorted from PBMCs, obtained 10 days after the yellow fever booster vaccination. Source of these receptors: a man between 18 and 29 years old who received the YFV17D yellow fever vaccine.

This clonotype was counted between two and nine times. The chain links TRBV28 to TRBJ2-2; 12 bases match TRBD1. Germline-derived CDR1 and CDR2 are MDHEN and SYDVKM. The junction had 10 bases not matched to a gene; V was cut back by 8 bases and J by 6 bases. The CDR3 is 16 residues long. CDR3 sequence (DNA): TGTGCCAGCCAGTCACCGGGACAGGGGGCCTCCGGGGAGCTGTTTTTT. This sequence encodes CASQSPGQGASGELFF.

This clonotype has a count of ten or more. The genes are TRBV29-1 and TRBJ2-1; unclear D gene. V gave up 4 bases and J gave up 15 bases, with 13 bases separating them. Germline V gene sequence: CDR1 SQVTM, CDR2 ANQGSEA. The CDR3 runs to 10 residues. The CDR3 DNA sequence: TGCAGCGTTGTTGAGTCTATCGCGTTCTTC. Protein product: CSVVESIAFF.

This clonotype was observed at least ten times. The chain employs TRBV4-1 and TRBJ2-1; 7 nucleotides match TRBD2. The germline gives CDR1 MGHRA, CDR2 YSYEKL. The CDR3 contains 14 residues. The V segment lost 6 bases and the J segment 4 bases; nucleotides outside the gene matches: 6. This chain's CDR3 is CASRGRDSYNEQFF. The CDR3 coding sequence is TGCGCCAGCAGAGGGAGGGACTCATACAATGAGCAGTTCTTC.

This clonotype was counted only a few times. The CDR3: CASSEGGVNIQYF. Here the CDR3 DNA reads TGTGCCAGCAGCGAAGGGGGGGTAAACATTCAGTACTTC. The chain is built from TRBV3-1 and TRBJ2-4, with a weak D call TRBD2 (7 bases). Trimming took 5 bases from V and 6 from J, leaving 11 bases between them. Germline CDR1 LGHDT, CDR2 YNNKEL (reference sequence). The CDR3 spans 13 residues.

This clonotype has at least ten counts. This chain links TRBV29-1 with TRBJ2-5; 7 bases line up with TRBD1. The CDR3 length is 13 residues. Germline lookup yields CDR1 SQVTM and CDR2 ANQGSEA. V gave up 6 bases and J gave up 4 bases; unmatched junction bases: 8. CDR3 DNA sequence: TGCAGCGTCGAGGGGGCGTTGGGAGAGACCCAGTACTTC. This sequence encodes CSVEGALGETQYF. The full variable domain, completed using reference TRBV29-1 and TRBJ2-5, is SAVISQKPSRDICQRGTSLTIQCQVDSQVTMMFWYRQQPGQSLTLIATANQGSEATYESGFVIDKFPISRPNLTFSTLTVSNMSPEDSSIYLCSVEGALGETQYFGPGTRLLVL.

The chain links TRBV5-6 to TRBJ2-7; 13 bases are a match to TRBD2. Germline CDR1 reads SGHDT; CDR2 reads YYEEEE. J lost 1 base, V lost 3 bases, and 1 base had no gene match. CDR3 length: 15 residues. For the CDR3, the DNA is TGTGCCAGCAGCTGGGGACTAGCGGGGTCCTACGAGCAGTACTTC. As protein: CASSWGLAGSYEQYF.

CDR3 region: CASRTWVGGEQYF. The CDR3 nucleotides are TGTGCCAGCAGGACCTGGGTGGGGGGGGAGCAGTACTTC. The V and J genes are TRBV6-1 and TRBJ2-7, with TRBD2 identical over 7 bases. V was pared by 6 bases and J by 7 bases, with 9 bases of the junction left unmatched. Per the germline V gene, CDR1 is MNHNS and CDR2 is SASEGT. The CDR3 consists of 13 residues.

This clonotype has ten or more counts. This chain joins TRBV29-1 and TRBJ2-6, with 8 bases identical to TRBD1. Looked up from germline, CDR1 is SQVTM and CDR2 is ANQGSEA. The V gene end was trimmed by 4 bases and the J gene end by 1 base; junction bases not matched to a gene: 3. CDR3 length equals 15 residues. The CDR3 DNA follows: TGCAGCGTTGCCTACAGGGGGTCTGGGGCCAACGTCCTGACTTTC. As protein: CSVAYRGSGANVLTF.

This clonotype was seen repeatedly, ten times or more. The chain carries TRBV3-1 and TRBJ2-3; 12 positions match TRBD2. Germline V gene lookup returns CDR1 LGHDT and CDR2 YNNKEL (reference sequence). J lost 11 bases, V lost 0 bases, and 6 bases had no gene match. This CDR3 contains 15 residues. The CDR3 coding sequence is TGTGCCAGCAGCCAAGATCTAGCGGGGGGGCCGAAGCAGTATTTT. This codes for CASSQDLAGGPKQYF.

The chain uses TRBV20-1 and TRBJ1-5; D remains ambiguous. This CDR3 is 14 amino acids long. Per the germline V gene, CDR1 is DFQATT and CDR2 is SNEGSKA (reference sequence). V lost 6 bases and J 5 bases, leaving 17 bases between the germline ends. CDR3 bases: TGCAGTGCGCGAACGGGCCATCTTTATCAGCCCCAGCATTTT. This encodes CSARTGHLYQPQHF.

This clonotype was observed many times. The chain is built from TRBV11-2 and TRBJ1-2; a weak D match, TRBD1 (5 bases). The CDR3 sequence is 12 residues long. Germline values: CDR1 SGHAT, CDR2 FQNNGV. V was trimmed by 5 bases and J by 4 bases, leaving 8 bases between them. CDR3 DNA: TGTGCCAGCAGCCGGGACGGCTATGGCTACACCTTC. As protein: CASSRDGYGYTF.

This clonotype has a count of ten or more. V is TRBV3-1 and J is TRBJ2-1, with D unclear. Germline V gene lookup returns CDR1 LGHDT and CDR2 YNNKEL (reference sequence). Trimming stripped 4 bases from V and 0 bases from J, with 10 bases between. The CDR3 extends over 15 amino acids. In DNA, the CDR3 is TGTGCCAGCAGCCCAACTGGGATCTCCTACAATGAGCAGTTCTTC. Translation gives CASSPTGISYNEQFF.

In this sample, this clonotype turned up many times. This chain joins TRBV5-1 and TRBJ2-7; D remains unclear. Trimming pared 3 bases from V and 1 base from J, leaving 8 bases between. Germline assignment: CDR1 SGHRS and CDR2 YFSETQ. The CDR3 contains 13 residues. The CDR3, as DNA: TGCGCCAGCAGCTCCGGACCATCCTACGAGCAGTACGTC. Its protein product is CASSSGPSYEQYV.

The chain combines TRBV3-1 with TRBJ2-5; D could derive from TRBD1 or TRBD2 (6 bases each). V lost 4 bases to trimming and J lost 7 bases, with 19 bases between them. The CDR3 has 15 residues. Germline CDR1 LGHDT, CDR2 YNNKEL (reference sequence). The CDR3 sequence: CASSLDRTLEGTQYF. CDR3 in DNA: TGTGCCAGCAGCCTCGACAGGACCTTGGAGGGGACCCAGTACTTC.

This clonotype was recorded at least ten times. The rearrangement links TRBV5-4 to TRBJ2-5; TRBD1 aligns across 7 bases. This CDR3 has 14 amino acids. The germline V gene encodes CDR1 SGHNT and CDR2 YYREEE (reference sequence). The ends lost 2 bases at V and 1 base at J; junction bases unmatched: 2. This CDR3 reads CASSFQGVQETQYF. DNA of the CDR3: TGTGCCAGCAGCTTCCAGGGGGTCCAAGAGACCCAGTACTTC.

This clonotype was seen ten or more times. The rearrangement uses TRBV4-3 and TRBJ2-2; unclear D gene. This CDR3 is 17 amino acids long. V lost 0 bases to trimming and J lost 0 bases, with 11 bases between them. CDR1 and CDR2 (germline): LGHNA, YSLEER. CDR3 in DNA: TGCGCCAGCAGCCAAGATTTCATGACGGCGAACACCGGGGAGCTGTTTTTT. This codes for CASSQDFMTANTGELFF.

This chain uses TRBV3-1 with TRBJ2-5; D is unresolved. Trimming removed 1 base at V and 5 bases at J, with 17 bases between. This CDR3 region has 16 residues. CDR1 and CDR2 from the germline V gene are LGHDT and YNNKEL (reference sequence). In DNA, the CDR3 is TGTGCCAGCAGCCAAGGGAGCCGCCTCGTCCAGGAGACCCAGTACTTC. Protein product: CASSQGSRLVQETQYF.

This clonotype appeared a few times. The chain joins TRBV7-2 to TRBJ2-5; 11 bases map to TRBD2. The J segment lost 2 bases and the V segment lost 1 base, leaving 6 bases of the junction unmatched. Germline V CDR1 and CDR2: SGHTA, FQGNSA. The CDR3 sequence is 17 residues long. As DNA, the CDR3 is TGTGCCAGCAGCTTAGGTGTGGCTAGCGGGGGGCAAGAGACCCAGTACTTC. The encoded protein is CASSLGVASGGQETQYF.